This TCR beta chain was identified during a study of blood T cell repertoires in COVID-19. About the study: T cells, B-cell-depleted T cells, or PBMCs supplied cDNA or gDNA.

In the authors' workflow: Counts of nucleated cells, estimated from reference gene primer amplification, were obtained. Using immunoSEQ multiplex PCR, the repertoire was profiled, and TCRdb retains in-frame clones only, with some absent. V, J and clone size are taken as reported in that table, and D and trimming were inferred from the DNA itself. The sample yields tens of thousands of clones, approximately 78% seen once. The V end was cut by 5 bases, the J end by 8 bases, with 10 bases between. CDR3 size: 12 residues. Germline V gives CDR1 LNHDA, CDR2 SQIVND (reference sequence). The chain couples TRBV19 to TRBJ2-1; unclear D gene. Material: peripheral blood. This TCR was recovered from a human donor in a cohort sampled during active COVID-19. Here the CDR3 DNA reads TGTGCCAGTAGTTCATACAGAGATGAGCAGTTCTTC. This sequence encodes CASSSYRDEQFF.